The text below deals with one TCR beta chain. Antigen specificity is unknown. Measured with immunoSEQ multiplex PCR; TCRdb has only the in-frame clones, and not every one. This table holds roughly 50,000 clones, about nine tenths found once. This sample was taken from a study of T cells in localized non-small cell lung cancer. General study results and limits: Longer overall survival was linked to higher blood T cell density. Adjacent lung had a median approximately 50 of the 100 largest tumor clones. Uninvolved nearby lung showed the greatest T cell clonality, exceeding that found in tumor.

Germline-derived CDR1 and CDR2 are MNHNS and SASEGT. The CDR3 loop spans 14 amino acids. V gave up 6 bases and J gave up 4 bases, with 15 bases separating them. The TCR sequence derives from a man between 40 and 70 years old with stage I lung adenocarcinoma. V is TRBV6-1 and J is TRBJ1-2; weak D call: TRBD1 (5 bases). The specimen was peripheral blood, collected before any cancer treatment. Written as DNA, the CDR3 is TGTGCCAGCAGAAACACCGGGACGTCCTATGGCTACACCTTC. Translation gives CASRNTGTSYGYTF.